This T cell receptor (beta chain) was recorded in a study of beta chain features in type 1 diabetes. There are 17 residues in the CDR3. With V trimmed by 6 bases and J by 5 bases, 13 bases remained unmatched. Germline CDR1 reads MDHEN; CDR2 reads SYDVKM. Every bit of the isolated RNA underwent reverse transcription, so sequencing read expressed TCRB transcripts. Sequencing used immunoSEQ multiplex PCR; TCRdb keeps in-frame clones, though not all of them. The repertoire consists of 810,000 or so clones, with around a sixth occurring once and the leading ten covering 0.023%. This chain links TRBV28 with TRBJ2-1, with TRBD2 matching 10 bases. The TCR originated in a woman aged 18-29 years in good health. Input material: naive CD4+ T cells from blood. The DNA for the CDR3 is TGTGCCAGCAGATCCTCTTTGTTAGCGGGAGGTCACAATGAGCAGTTCTTC. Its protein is CASRSSLLAGGHNEQFF. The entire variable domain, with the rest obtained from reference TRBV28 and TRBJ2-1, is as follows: DVKVTQSSRYLVKRTGEKVFLECVQDMDHENMFWYRQDPGLGLRLIYFSYDVKMKEKGDIPEGYSVSREKKERFSLILESASTNQTSMYLCASRSSLLAGGHNEQFFGPGTRLTVL.